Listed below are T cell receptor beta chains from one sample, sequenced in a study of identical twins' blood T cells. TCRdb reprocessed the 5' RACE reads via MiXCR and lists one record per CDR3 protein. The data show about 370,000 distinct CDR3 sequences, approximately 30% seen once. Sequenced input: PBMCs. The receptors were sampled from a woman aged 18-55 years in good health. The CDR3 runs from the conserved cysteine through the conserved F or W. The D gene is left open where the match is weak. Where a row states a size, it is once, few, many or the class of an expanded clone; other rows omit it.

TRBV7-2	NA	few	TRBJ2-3	TGTGCCAGCAGCATTTCTAGGACGTACACAGATACGCAGTATTTT	CASSISRTYTDTQYF
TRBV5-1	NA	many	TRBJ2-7	TGCGCCAGCAGCCGGACTGTAACTACGCCCTACGAGCAGTACTTC	CASSRTVTTPYEQYF
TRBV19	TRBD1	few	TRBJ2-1	TGTGCCAGTAGTCGGGGGACAGGGGGGGCCTACAATGAGCAGTTCTTC	CASSRGTGGAYNEQFF
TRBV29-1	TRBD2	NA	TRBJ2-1	TGCAGCGTTGAAGATCTGGGAACTAGCGGGGCCAATGAGCAGTTCTTC	CSVEDLGTSGANEQFF
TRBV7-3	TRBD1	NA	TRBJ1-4	TGTGCCGGCAGCCTGAACAGGGGCATTGGTGAAAAACTGTTTTTT	CAGSLNRGIGEKLFF
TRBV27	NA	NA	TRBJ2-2	TGTGCCAGCAGTTTAGGCCTGGCCACCGGGGAGCTGTTTTTT	CASSLGLATGELFF
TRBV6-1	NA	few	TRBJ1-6	TGTGCCAGCAGTGAACTTTATAATTCACCCCTCCACTTT	CASSELYNSPLHF
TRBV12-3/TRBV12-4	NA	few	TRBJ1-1	TGTGCCAGCAGTCCCGGACCGAGGCTAAGAGCTTTCTTT	CASSPGPRLRAFF
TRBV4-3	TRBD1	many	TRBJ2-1	TGCGCCAGCAGCCAAGAAGGACAGGGTGGCGCCTACAATGAGCAGTTCTTC	CASSQEGQGGAYNEQFF
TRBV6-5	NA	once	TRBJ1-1	TGTGCCAGCAGTTGGGACAAGAACACTGAAGCTTTCTTT	CASSWDKNTEAFF
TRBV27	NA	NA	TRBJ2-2	TGTGCCAGCAGTTTGTCGGGGGTCGGGGAGCTGTTTTTT	CASSLSGVGELFF
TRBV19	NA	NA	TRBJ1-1	TGTGCCAGTAGGAGGGGCAGGGGATTATCGGCTTTCTTT	CASRRGRGLSAFF
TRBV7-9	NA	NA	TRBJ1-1	TGTGCCAGCAGGTCCGGGACTGAAGCTTTCTTT	CASRSGTEAFF
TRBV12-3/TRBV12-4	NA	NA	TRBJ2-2	TGTGCCAGCATTCCGGCCGCCGGGGAGCTGTTTTTT	CASIPAAGELFF
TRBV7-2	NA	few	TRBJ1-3	TGTGCCAGCAGCAACACAGGGTCTGGAAACACCATATATTTT	CASSNTGSGNTIYF
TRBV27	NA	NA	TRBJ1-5	TGTGCCAGCAGTTTAAAGGGGGGTTCTCGACCCCAGCATTTT	CASSLKGGSRPQHF
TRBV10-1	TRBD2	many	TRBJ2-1	TGCGCCAGCGGAACGGGAGGGCCCTACAATGAGCAGTTCTTC	CASGTGGPYNEQFF
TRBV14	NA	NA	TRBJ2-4	TGTGCCAGCAGCCAAGGTAGCCCTACTAAAAACATTCAGTACTTC	CASSQGSPTKNIQYF
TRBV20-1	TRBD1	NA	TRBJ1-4	TGCAGTGCTAAGACAGGGGGGAGACCTAATGAAAAACTGTTTTTT	CSAKTGGRPNEKLFF
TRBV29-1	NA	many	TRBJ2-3	TGCAGCGCCTTAGTCCAGGGAAAGACAGATACGCAGTATTTT	CSALVQGKTDTQYF
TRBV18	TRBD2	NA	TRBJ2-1	TGTGCCAGCTCCACTTTTAGCGGGAGCGGAAATGAGCAGTTCTTC	CASSTFSGSGNEQFF
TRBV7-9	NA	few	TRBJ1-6	TGTGCCAGCAGCTTAGTTGAAGCACCCCTCCACTTT	CASSLVEAPLHF
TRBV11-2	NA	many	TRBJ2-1	TGTGCCAGCAGCTTCAATGAGCAGTTCTTC	CASSFNEQFF
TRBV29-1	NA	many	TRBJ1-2	TGCAGCGTTGTGACCGACCTTGGGGTACATGGCTACACCTTC	CSVVTDLGVHGYTF
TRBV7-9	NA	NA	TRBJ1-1	TGTGCCAGCAGCGTCTACAGCGTGAACACTGAAGCTTTCTTT	CASSVYSVNTEAFF
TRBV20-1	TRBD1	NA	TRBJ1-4	TGCAGTGCTAGCGCGCCGGGACAGGGAGGAAAACTGTTTTTT	CSASAPGQGGKLFF
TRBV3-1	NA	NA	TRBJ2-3	TGTGCCAGCAGCCGGCCAGGGGCTAGCACAGATACGCAGTATTTT	CASSRPGASTDTQYF
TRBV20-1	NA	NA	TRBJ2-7	TGCAGTGCTAGCCTGGGGGCGGGGGAAGCCTACGAGCAGTACTTC	CSASLGAGEAYEQYF
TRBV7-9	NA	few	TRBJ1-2	TGTGCCAGCAGCCGAGAACCCAGCTATGGCTACACCTTC	CASSREPSYGYTF
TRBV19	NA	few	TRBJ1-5	TGTGCCAGTAGTACCGACTTTCTGCATTTT	CASSTDFLHF
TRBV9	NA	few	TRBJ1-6	TGTGCCAGCAGCGGCTACTCGACAGCCTATAATTCACCCCTCCACTTT	CASSGYSTAYNSPLHF
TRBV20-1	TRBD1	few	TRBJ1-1	TGCAGTGCAGCAGGGGGTAGGACTGAAGCTTTCTTT	CSAAGGRTEAFF
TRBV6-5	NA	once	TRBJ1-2	TGTGCCAGCAGATTTTTAAATTCTAACTATGGCTACACCTTC	CASRFLNSNYGYTF
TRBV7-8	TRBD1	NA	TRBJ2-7	TGTGCCAGCAGCTTAGTGCCCCGGACAGGGAGATCCTCCTACGAGCAGTACTTC	CASSLVPRTGRSSYEQYF
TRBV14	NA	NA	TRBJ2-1	TGTGCCAGCAGCCAAGATAAGCGGAGACCCTACAATGAGCAGTTCTTC	CASSQDKRRPYNEQFF
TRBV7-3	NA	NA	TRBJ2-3	TGTGCCAGCAGCCTACAGGGAGGAGATACGCAGTATTTT	CASSLQGGDTQYF
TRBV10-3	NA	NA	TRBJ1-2	TGTGCCATCAGGCCAGTTGGGAGAGGGCACCAGGGTGGCTACACCTTC	CAIRPVGRGHQGGYTF
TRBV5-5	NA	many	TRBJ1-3	TGTGCCAGCAGCTTTGAGGGGAACACCATATATTTT	CASSFEGNTIYF
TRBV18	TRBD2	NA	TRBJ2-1	TGTGCCAGCTCGCTAGCGGGGGCCCTCTACAATGAGCAGTTCTTC	CASSLAGALYNEQFF
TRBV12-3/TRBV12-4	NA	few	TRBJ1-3	TGTGCCAGCAGTCCTTACGGAAACACCATATATTTT	CASSPYGNTIYF
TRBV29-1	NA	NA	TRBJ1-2	TGCAGCATACGGACGGTCATTAACTATGGCTACACCTTC	CSIRTVINYGYTF
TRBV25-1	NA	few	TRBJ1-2	TGTGCCAGCAGTGTGGGGTCGACCTATGGCTACACCTTC	CASSVGSTYGYTF
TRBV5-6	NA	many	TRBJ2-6	TGTGCCAGCATCAAGCGGGCTGGGGCCAACGTCCTGACTTTC	CASIKRAGANVLTF
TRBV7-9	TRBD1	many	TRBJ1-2	TGTGCCAGCAGCTTTGTGGGACAGGGGGCGATTGAGGGCTACACCTTC	CASSFVGQGAIEGYTF
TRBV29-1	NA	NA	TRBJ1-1	TGCAGCGTTGTGGTTGGGGGGATTAGGGCTTTCTTT	CSVVVGGIRAFF
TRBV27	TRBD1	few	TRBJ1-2	TGTGCCAGCAGACCGTACCCCAGGGGGCTATATGGCTACACCTTC	CASRPYPRGLYGYTF
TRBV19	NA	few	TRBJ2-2	TGTGCCAGTAGTCTACCCCCTGGAGCCGGGGAGCTGTTTTTT	CASSLPPGAGELFF
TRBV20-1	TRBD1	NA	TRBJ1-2	TGCAGTGCTAGTATGACAGGGGATTGGGATGGCTACACCTTC	CSASMTGDWDGYTF
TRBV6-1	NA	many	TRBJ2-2	TGTGCCAGCCGGTTCGTGACCGGGGAGCTGTTTTTT	CASRFVTGELFF
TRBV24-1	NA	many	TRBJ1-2	TGTGCCACCAGTGATGGGGGAATCCATGGCTACACCTTC	CATSDGGIHGYTF
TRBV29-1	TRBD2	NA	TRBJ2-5	TGCAGCGTTCGTCTAGCGGGAGCGGTAACTTGGACCCAGTACTTC	CSVRLAGAVTWTQYF
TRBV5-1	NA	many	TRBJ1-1	TGCGCCAGCAGCTTGGTAGGGGGTGAAGCTTTCTTT	CASSLVGGEAFF
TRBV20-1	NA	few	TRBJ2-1	TGCAGTGCAGGGGGTCTAGAAGAGTACAATGAGCAGTTCTTC	CSAGGLEEYNEQFF